The source of this TCR beta chain is a study of post-analysis software for immune sequencing data. General observations from the study: Significantly lower normalized Chao1 diversity was seen in multiple sclerosis patients than in controls. Elevated frequency relative to controls characterized four or five TRBV segments in patients, TRBV5-6, TRBV5-1 and TRBV20-1 among them.

The CDR3 runs 14 residues. CDR1 LGHDT and CDR2 YNNKEL come from the germline V gene (reference sequence). A word on this clonotype: The antigen remains undetermined. This may arise from a read error, as a much more abundant clone is one base away.

TCR beta cDNA libraries included unique molecular identifiers. TCRdb redid the calling of the PCR reads with MiXCR, one entry per CDR3 protein. The sample holds some 260,000 distinct CDR3 sequences, 36% seen once. The chain uses TRBV3-1 and TRBJ1-2, with D hard to call. The material sequenced was blood. The sequence derives from a girl aged 10-17 years with multiple sclerosis. In DNA form, the CDR3 reads TGTGTCAGCAGCTTTCTTGGGAACAACTATGGCTACACCTTC. As protein: CVSSFLGNNYGYTF.